This T cell receptor beta chain came from a study of blood T cells in healthy people across ages. This clonotype was picked up one time. Its antigen is not identified. This CDR3 contains 15 residues. Findings and caveats of the study: Strong correlation was found linking TCR beta diversity to naive T cell percentage.

With each sample, at least 5 micrograms of total RNA were extracted. Then a second PCR, running about 7 to 11 cycles, was carried out with a sample-barcoded 5' primer and a J-beta primer mix. TCRdb reprocessed the 5' RACE reads with MiXCR, giving one entry per CDR3 protein. The data contain some 1.5 million distinct CDR3 sequences, approximately 43% of them singletons. The chain recombines TRBV21-1 with TRBJ1-6. TRBV21-1 is termed a pseudogene. The sequenced sample was blood. The TCR was taken from a woman between 18 and 29 years old in good health. The CDR3 loop reads CASSKGRQVDSPLHF. The CDR3 DNA follows: TGTGCCAGCAGCAAAGGTCGGCAGGTCGATTCACCCCTCCACTTT.